This T cell receptor (beta chain) was sequenced for a study of OX40 agonist ivuxolimab in advanced cancers. Study overall: Patients received ivuxolimab, an agonistic anti-OX40 (CD134) antibody. Three dose-escalation patients had partial responses: one with hepatocellular carcinoma and two with cutaneous melanoma. Whole-study results and caveats: Among T cells, CD8+ cells averaged more expanded clones than CD4+ cells. Doses of 0.1 to 3.0 mg/kg were accompanied by clonal expansion of CD4+ and CD8+ blood T cells by week 6.

Here immunoSEQ multiplex PCR was the method, and the copy in TCRdb shows in-frame clones only, minus some. The sample carries more than 70,000 clones, 82% recorded once. This clone showed up just a few times. As yet, its antigen is unknown. The CDR3 is 15 residues long. The germline V and J ends were trimmed by 2 bases and 2 bases, with 12 bases remaining between them. Germline loops: CDR1 MDHEN, CDR2 SYDVKM. The chain employs TRBV28 and TRBJ2-5, with D perhaps TRBD1 (5 bases). This clonotype originated in an adult with an advanced solid tumor such as melanoma, head and neck, liver or kidney cancer. The sample in question was CD4+ or CD8+ T cells sorted from blood, obtained in a trial of the OX40 agonist ivuxolimab. The CDR3 coding sequence is TGTGCCAGCAGTTTACAGCAGGGAATACAAGAGACCCAGTACTTC. It specifies CASSLQQGIQETQYF.